This T cell receptor beta chain was recorded in a study of Graves' ophthalmopathy and Graves' hyperthyroidism. Overall study results and limits: Most expanded thyroid clonotypes above 0.001 frequency also appeared in blood.

Pregnant or lactating patients and those with other autoimmune diseases or uncontrolled infections were excluded. Points on this clonotype: The target antigen is unknown.

Beta-chain TCR CDR3 regions were amplified from RNA transcripts. HTBI primers were employed in first-round RT-PCR, then a second-round multiplex PCR followed. TCRdb passed the multiplex PCR reads through MiXCR, listing each CDR3 protein once. The sample lists 1 million to 1.3 million distinct CDR3 sequences, 35% to 45% occurring once. The TCR sequence derives from an adult man with Graves' hyperthyroidism. The sample consisted of peripheral blood or thyroid tissue (not recorded which).

The DNA for the CDR3 is TGTGCCTGGGCCGTCGGCGCCCGGAGCCCTGAAGCTTTCTTT. Encoded protein: CAWAVGARSPEAFF. The chain links TRBV30 to TRBJ1-1; no definite D call. V was shortened by 5 bases and J by 6 bases, with 19 bases between the two germline ends. Per the germline V gene, CDR1 is GTSNPN and CDR2 is SVGIG (reference sequence). The CDR3 totals 14 residues.